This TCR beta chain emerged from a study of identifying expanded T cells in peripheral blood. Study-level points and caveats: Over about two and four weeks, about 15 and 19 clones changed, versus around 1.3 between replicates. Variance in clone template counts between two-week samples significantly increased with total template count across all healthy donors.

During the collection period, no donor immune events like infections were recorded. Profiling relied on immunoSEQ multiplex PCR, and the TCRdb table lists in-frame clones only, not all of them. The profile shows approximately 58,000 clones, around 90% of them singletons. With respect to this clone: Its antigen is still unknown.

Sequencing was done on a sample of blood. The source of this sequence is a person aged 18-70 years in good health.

CDR3 region: CASSLGTSGGAGEQYF. As DNA, the CDR3 is TGTGCCAGCAGCTTAGGCACTAGCGGGGGGGCCGGGGAGCAGTACTTC. The chain has TRBV7-2 and TRBJ2-7, with 13 bases identical to TRBD2. The CDR3 is made up of 16 amino acids. The germline gives CDR1 SGHTA, CDR2 FQGNSA. Unmatched junction bases numbered 7, after V lost 1 base and J lost 7 bases.